The 32 T cell receptor beta chains below all came from one sample that was sequenced in a study of shared clonotypes between healthy human individuals. Assay: immunoSEQ multiplex PCR; the TCRdb copy retains only in-frame clones and omits some. There are fewer than 2.5 million clones in the sample; 80% to 95% occur only once, and 0.36% lies in the top ten. The sequenced material came from naive CD4+ T cells from PBMCs. As for subset: CD45RA+ positively selected. Source of these receptors: a man younger than 30 in good health. Some clones in this sample may be carry-over from other donors' samples.

V and J are TRBV9 and TRBJ2-1, with D tentatively TRBD1 (5 bases). Germline V gene sequence: CDR1 SGDLS, CDR2 YYNGEE. This CDR3 comprises 16 residues. V was pared by 0 bases and J by 5 bases, with 15 bases between. The CDR3 nucleotides read TGTGCCAGCAGCGTAGGGCAGGGATCGGTCCACAATGAGCAGTTCTTC. It yields the protein CASSVGQGSVHNEQFF.

The chain links TRBV4-3 to TRBJ2-1; 7 bases match TRBD2. Looked up from germline, CDR1 is LGHNA and CDR2 is YSLEER. Trimming at V came to 0 bases and at J to 15 bases, leaving 11 bases not matched to a gene. There are 14 residues in the CDR3. Here the CDR3 DNA reads TGCGCCAGCAGCCAAGAATCTAGCGGCCTAAATCGGTTCTTC. It translates to CASSQESSGLNRFF.

This sequence joins TRBV28 and TRBJ2-5, with 7 bases that match TRBD2. V lost 3 bases, J lost 14 bases, and 18 bases stayed unmatched. CDR1 and CDR2 from the germline V gene are MDHEN and SYDVKM. This CDR3 has 15 amino acids. CDR3 sequence: CASSFSLSGRKAVYF. CDR3 nucleotide sequence: TGTGCCAGCAGTTTCTCTCTTAGCGGGCGGAAAGCCGTTTACTTC.

About this clone: Other nucleotide sequences from this sample produce the same CDR3. This chain links TRBV5-1 with TRBJ2-7; D may be TRBD2 (6 bases). CDR1 SGHRS and CDR2 YFSETQ come from the germline V gene. V shed 0 bases and J shed 3 bases, with 10 bases lying between them. The CDR3 is 14 residues long. The DNA of the CDR3 is TGCGCCAGCAGCTTGGTTAGCGGTAGCTACGAGCAGTACTTC. This gives the protein CASSLVSGSYEQYF.

This clone was seen a handful of times. This chain uses TRBV7-2 with TRBJ1-1, with 7 nucleotides matching TRBD1. In germline, CDR1 is SGHTA, CDR2 FQGNSA. The CDR3 is 14 residues long. With V trimmed by 6 bases and J by 0 bases, 4 bases remained unmatched. The CDR3 sequence: CASRSGTVNTEAFF. The CDR3 bases are TGTGCCAGCAGATCCGGGACAGTGAACACTGAAGCTTTCTTT.

V usage is TRBV28 and J usage is TRBJ1-4; no definite D call. Germline assignment: CDR1 MDHEN and CDR2 SYDVKM. V lost 6 bases and J 7 bases, leaving 21 bases between the germline ends. The CDR3 totals 16 residues. CDR3: CASSFPDPPRGEKLFF. CDR3 coding DNA: TGTGCCAGCAGCTTTCCCGACCCCCCCAGAGGTGAAAAACTGTTTTTT.

This clone was seen only once. The chain links TRBV5-1 to TRBJ1-1, with no clear D. V was shortened by 2 bases and J by 4 bases, with 12 bases between the two germline ends. The CDR3 runs 14 residues. In germline, CDR1 is SGHRS, CDR2 YFSETQ. CDR3 nucleotides: TGCGCCAGCAGCTTCAGCGTCATGACCACTGAAGCTTTCTTT. This encodes CASSFSVMTTEAFF.

This rearrangement joins TRBV10-3 to TRBJ1-6; TRBD1 aligns across 7 bases. The CDR3 is 14 residues long. CDR1 and CDR2 from the germline V gene are ENHRY and SYGVKD. The trim removed 8 bases at V and 6 bases at J, leaving 7 bases unmatched. The CDR3: CAISGGAPNSPLHF. CDR3 sequence (DNA): TGTGCCATCTCAGGGGGGGCACCTAATTCACCCCTCCACTTT.

CDR3 amino acids: CASSSGTGSGSLRGQYF. The CDR3 region has the DNA TGTGCCAGCAGTTCCGGGACAGGGAGTGGGAGCCTACGAGGGCAGTACTTC. V and J are TRBV28 and TRBJ2-7; 9 bases align to TRBD1. V dropped 4 bases and J dropped 9; count of bases not matched to a gene: 19. In germline, CDR1 is MDHEN, CDR2 SYDVKM. The CDR3 contains 17 residues.

Comment on this clone: Other DNA sequences of this sample code for an identical CDR3. The chain couples TRBV5-1 to TRBJ1-5; no firm D call. Trimming removed 0 bases from V and 0 bases from J, with 7 bases in between. The V gene's germline CDR1 is SGHRS and CDR2 YFSETQ. This CDR3 is built from 15 residues. CDR3 sequence reads: CASSLEGNSNQPQHF. CDR3 nucleotide sequence: TGCGCCAGCAGCTTGGAAGGTAATAGCAATCAGCCCCAGCATTTT. Full variable domain (rest looked up from reference TRBV5-1 and TRBJ1-5): KAGVTQTPRYLIKTRGQQVTLSCSPISGHRSVSWYQQTPGQGLQFLFEYFSETQRNKGNFPGRFSGRQFSNSRSEMNVSTLELGDSALYLCASSLEGNSNQPQHFGDGTRLSIL.

The chain recombines TRBV30 with TRBJ1-2; D unclear. With 0 bases removed from V and 5 bases from J, the gap between germline ends came to 7 bases. This CDR3 spans 12 amino acids. CDR1 is GTSNPN, CDR2 SVGIG, per germline (reference sequence). This CDR3 is CAWSVPEYGYTF. DNA for the CDR3: TGTGCCTGGAGTGTACCTGAGTATGGCTACACCTTC.

The chain joins TRBV5-1 to TRBJ2-7; D remains unclear. V lost 0 bases to trimming and J lost 0 bases, with 10 bases between them. The CDR3 length is 15 residues. Germline assignment: CDR1 SGHRS and CDR2 YFSETQ. CDR3: CASSLGLTTSYEQYF. CDR3 in DNA: TGCGCCAGCAGCTTGGGGTTAACGACCTCCTACGAGCAGTACTTC.

The DNA of the CDR3 is TGTGCCAGCAGCACCTCGCTCGGACTAGCGGGAGAGTTGGTCTACGAGCAGTACTTC. This encodes CASSTSLGLAGELVYEQYF. This chain uses TRBV27 with TRBJ2-7; TRBD2 matches at 13 bases. CDR1 is MNHEY, CDR2 SMNVEV, per germline (reference sequence). J was trimmed by 3 bases and V by 6 bases; bases with no gene match: 17. This CDR3 comprises 19 residues.

The rearrangement uses TRBV30 and TRBJ1-1, with no clear D. The V and J ends lost 0 bases and 6 bases respectively, with 8 bases between them. The germline V gene has CDR1 GTSNPN and CDR2 SVGIG (reference sequence). The CDR3 extends over 12 amino acids. This CDR3 reads CAWSVPVAEAFF. DNA of the CDR3: TGTGCCTGGAGTGTACCGGTGGCTGAAGCTTTCTTT.

This clone was detected only once. The chain is built from TRBV7-7 and TRBJ2-1, with unresolved D. V lost 5 bases and J 7 bases, leaving 12 bases between the germline ends. This CDR3 contains 13 residues. The V gene's germline CDR1 is SSHAT and CDR2 FNYEAQ (reference sequence). Written as DNA, the CDR3 is TGTGCCAGCAGCCCCGGAAGTCCGAATGAGCAGTTCTTC. Translating it yields CASSPGSPNEQFF.

The chain combines TRBV11-2 with TRBJ2-4, with D possibly matching TRBD2 (6 bases). CDR3 size: 17 residues. Trimming stripped 0 bases from V and 4 bases from J, with 16 bases between. Looked up from germline, CDR1 is SGHAT and CDR2 is FQNNGV. Written as DNA, the CDR3 is TGTGCCAGCAGCTTAGATCTCGGGAGTGGATCTAAAAACATTCAGTACTTC. It yields the protein CASSLDLGSGSKNIQYF.

The chain employs TRBV6-1 and TRBJ2-7; 10 nucleotides line up with TRBD2. V lost 5 bases, J lost 2 bases, and 6 bases stayed unmatched. CDR1 is MNHNS and CDR2 is SASEGT in the germline V gene. The length of the CDR3 is 15 residues. The CDR3 sequence: CASSFQAGGPYEQYF. In DNA, the CDR3 is TGTGCCAGCAGTTTCCAAGCGGGAGGGCCCTACGAGCAGTACTTC.

The chain carries TRBV6-1 and TRBJ2-1; D remains unclear. Between the trimmed V and J ends, which lost 6 bases and 0 bases, there was a span of 12 bases. This CDR3 comprises 15 residues. Germline values: CDR1 MNHNS, CDR2 SASEGT. CDR3 region: CASRAVATSYNEQFF. The CDR3 region has the DNA TGTGCCAGCAGGGCAGTGGCTACCTCCTACAATGAGCAGTTCTTC.

The gene calls are TRBV5-1 and TRBJ2-7, with 7 bases aligning to TRBD2. Germline CDR1 is SGHRS and CDR2 is YFSETQ. J was trimmed by 2 bases and V by 0 bases; bases with no gene match: 5. The CDR3 length is 15 residues. CDR3 bases: TGCGCCAGCAGCTTGGCGGGGGGAAACCCCTACGAGCAGTACTTC. It is translated as CASSLAGGNPYEQYF.

The chain joins TRBV9 to TRBJ2-7; possible D gene TRBD1, 6 bases. Trimming stripped 3 bases from V and 3 bases from J, with 13 bases between. This CDR3 comprises 14 residues. Germline V gene sequence: CDR1 SGDLS, CDR2 YYNGEE. CDR3 residues: CASSETGHLYEQYF. The CDR3 DNA reads TGTGCCAGCAGCGAAACGGGACACCTCTACGAGCAGTACTTC.

The chain employs TRBV11-3 and TRBJ1-1, with a weak D call TRBD1 (6 bases). The CDR3 consists of 14 residues. V was shortened by 5 bases and J by 4 bases, with 14 bases between the two germline ends. Germline lookup yields CDR1 SGHNT and CDR2 YENEEA. As DNA, the CDR3 is TGTGCCAGCAGCATAGGGGGGTCTGTCACTGAAGCTTTCTTT. Protein: CASSIGGSVTEAFF.

V and J are TRBV2 and TRBJ2-3; D unresolved. The CDR3 totals 13 residues. The germline CDR1 and CDR2 sequences are SNHLY and FYNNEI. Trimming stripped 7 bases from V and 3 bases from J, with 11 bases between. CDR3 nucleotides: TGTGCCAGCAAAAGTGGGCTGACAGATACGCAGTATTTT. This sequence encodes CASKSGLTDTQYF.

The J gene is TRBJ2-2, the V gene TRBV10-1, with D maybe TRBD2 (6 bases). V lost 6 bases and J 6 bases, leaving 11 bases between the germline ends. The CDR3 totals 13 residues. Germline CDR1 WNHNN, CDR2 SYGVQD (reference sequence). The CDR3 loop reads CASRGLLSGELFF. CDR3 in DNA: TGCGCCAGCAGGGGACTCCTCTCCGGGGAGCTGTTTTTT.

On this clone itself: The identical CDR3 is also encoded by other nucleotide sequences in the sample. J is TRBJ1-2 and V is TRBV5-6, with D perhaps TRBD1 (6 bases). In germline, CDR1 is SGHDT, CDR2 YYEEEE. This CDR3 contains 13 residues. With 4 bases removed from V and 2 bases from J, the gap between germline ends came to 9 bases. Here the CDR3 reads CASSLQGNYGYTF. CDR3 nucleotide sequence: TGTGCCAGCAGCCTACAGGGAAACTATGGCTACACCTTC.

The rearrangement uses TRBV6-1 and TRBJ1-4; 7 nucleotides line up with TRBD1. V trimming: 4 bases; J trimming: 8 bases; junction bases outside the gene matches: 7. Germline V lookup: CDR1 MNHNS, CDR2 SASEGT. The CDR3 length is 14 residues. The CDR3 region has the DNA TGTGCCAGCAGTGGGACAGGAGGGATCGAAAAACTGTTTTTT. Translated, it gives CASSGTGGIEKLFF.

This chain uses TRBV28 with TRBJ2-3, with D perhaps being TRBD1 or TRBD2 (6 bases each). The CDR3 loop spans 15 amino acids. CDR1 is MDHEN and CDR2 is SYDVKM in the germline V gene. Trimming removed 6 bases at V and 1 base at J, with 14 bases between. CDR3 DNA: TGTGCCAGCAGAAGGGGGGCCCTTGGCACAGATACGCAGTATTTT. This encodes CASRRGALGTDTQYF.

This clone has a single count. The rearrangement joins TRBV18 to TRBJ1-2, with 8 bases identical to TRBD1. The V gene end was trimmed by 4 bases and the J gene end by 9 bases; junction bases not matched to a gene: 19. CDR1 is KGHSH and CDR2 is LQKENI in the germline V gene. The CDR3 is 17 residues long. The CDR3 nucleotides are TGTGCCAGCTCACGATTAGAGACAGGGGAAGGTTTCTTACGCTACACCTTC. Its translation: CASSRLETGEGFLRYTF.

CDR3 protein: CATSRDRGGRKGEQFF. DNA of the CDR3: TGTGCCACCAGCAGAGATCGTGGCGGGAGGAAAGGTGAGCAGTTCTTC. The chain couples TRBV15 to TRBJ2-1, with 8 bases fitting TRBD2. The CDR3 is 16 amino acids. Per germline, CDR1 LNHNV and CDR2 YYDKDF (reference sequence). V shed 0 bases, J shed 9 bases, and the junction held 10 bases outside the gene matches.

The chain employs TRBV5-1 and TRBJ1-1, with 7 nucleotides matching TRBD1. Trimming cost V 4 bases and J 6 bases; bases outside gene matches: 9. CDR1 is SGHRS, CDR2 YFSETQ, per germline. This CDR3 is 14 amino acids long. CDR3 sequence reads: CASSPPGQMAEAFF. CDR3 DNA sequence: TGCGCCAGCAGCCCTCCGGGACAGATGGCTGAAGCTTTCTTT.

This rearrangement joins TRBV28 to TRBJ2-2; 10 positions match TRBD2. After removal of 5 bases from V and 1 base from J, the junction contained 19 bases not matched to a gene. This CDR3 region has 21 residues. From germline, CDR1 is MDHEN and CDR2 SYDVKM. The CDR3 loop is CASSPPRRLAGARRNTGELFF. Written as DNA, the CDR3 is TGTGCCAGCAGTCCACCCCGTCGGCTAGCGGGAGCGAGGAGGAACACCGGGGAGCTGTTTTTT. Full variable domain (outside the CDR3, taken from reference TRBV28 and TRBJ2-2): DVKVTQSSRYLVKRTGEKVFLECVQDMDHENMFWYRQDPGLGLRLIYFSYDVKMKEKGDIPEGYSVSREKKERFSLILESASTNQTSMYLCASSPPRRLAGARRNTGELFFGEGSRLTVL.

The chain carries TRBV18 and TRBJ2-1; 9 bases are a match to TRBD1. CDR1 KGHSH and CDR2 LQKENI come from the germline V gene. This CDR3 spans 16 amino acids. J lost 7 bases, V lost 1 base, and 8 bases had no gene match. CDR3 loop: CASSPRGGQGRNEQFF. The CDR3 DNA is TGTGCCAGCTCACCACGCGGGGGACAGGGAAGGAATGAGCAGTTCTTC.

The chain joins TRBV30 to TRBJ1-1, with D possibly TRBD1 on 6 matching bases. Deletions cut 0 bases from V and 4 bases from J, with 30 bases between. CDR1 and CDR2 from the germline V gene are GTSNPN and SVGIG (reference sequence). The CDR3 is made up of 20 amino acids. The CDR3 region has the DNA TGTGCCTGGAGTGTACCTGGTCGCCGGGGGCCCAACCCCACGGGCACTGAAGCTTTCTTT. Its translation is CAWSVPGRRGPNPTGTEAFF.